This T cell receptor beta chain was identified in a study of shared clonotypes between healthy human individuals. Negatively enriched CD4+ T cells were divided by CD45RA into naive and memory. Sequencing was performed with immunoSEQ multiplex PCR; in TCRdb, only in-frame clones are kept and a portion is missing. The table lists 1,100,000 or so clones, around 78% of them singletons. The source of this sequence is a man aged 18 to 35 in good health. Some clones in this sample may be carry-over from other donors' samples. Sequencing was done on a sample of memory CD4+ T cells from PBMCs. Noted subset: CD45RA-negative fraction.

CDR3 bases: TGCGCCAGCAGCTTGCTGGGGATCACCGGGGAGCTGTTTTTT. Encoded protein: CASSLLGITGELFF. The chain couples TRBV5-1 to TRBJ2-2; D unresolved. V was clipped by 1 base and J by 4 bases, with 8 bases between them. Germline V lookup: CDR1 SGHRS, CDR2 YFSETQ. The length of the CDR3 is 14 residues.